This TCR beta chain appears in the sequencing data of a study of somatic mutations in cytotoxic T cells in rheumatoid arthritis. The table came from immunoSEQ multiplex PCR; TCRdb's copy has only in-frame clones and leaves some out. The sample lists roughly 2,700 clones, about 90% occurring once. Germline assignment: CDR1 SGHVS and CDR2 FNYEAQ. Trimming removed 2 bases at V and 7 bases at J, with 18 bases between. This CDR3 has 16 amino acids. The specimen sequenced was CD8+ T cells sorted from blood. The sequence came from a woman aged 18-29 years with rheumatoid arthritis. This sequence joins TRBV7-6 and TRBJ2-1; D perhaps matches TRBD1 (6 bases). CDR3 sequence (DNA): TGTGCCAGCAGCTTACCGAGATTGACAGGCTGGAATGAGCAGTTCTTC. This gives the protein CASSLPRLTGWNEQFF.